This TCR beta chain was obtained from a study of blood T cells in healthy people across ages. Regarding the study as a whole: Unknown CMV status may confound age-related changes in expanded clones. Investigators viewed diversity estimates from one million T cells as underestimates, the study reported. Roughly linear age-related decline in beta diversity appeared, significant by age approximately 41.

Together with a sample-barcoded 5' primer, a J-beta primer mix was included in a second PCR lasting about 7 to 12 cycles. TCRdb independently ran MiXCR on the 5' RACE reads; one entry per CDR3 protein. Counted here are 790,000 or so distinct CDR3 sequences, about half occurring once; the ten biggest clones make up 15% to 20%. Extracted total RNA amounted to at least 5.5 micrograms for each sample. This clonotype was seen at least ten times. Its antigen is undetermined. The specimen was blood. The receptor was isolated from an older man in good health.

The CDR3 here is CASSLTGYNEQFF. Written as DNA, the CDR3 is TGTGCCAGCAGTTTAACTGGTTACAATGAGCAGTTCTTC. The chain recombines TRBV27 with TRBJ2-1, with D unclear. V was cut by 2 bases and J by 4 bases, with 6 bases left in between. The CDR3 sequence is 13 residues long. Looked up from germline, CDR1 is MNHEY and CDR2 is SMNVEV (reference sequence).